One sample yielded the 5 T cell receptor beta chains listed below, sequenced in a study of shared clonotypes between healthy human individuals. Measured with immunoSEQ multiplex PCR; TCRdb has only the in-frame clones, and not every one. The sample includes 950,000 to 1,100,000 clones, more than 60% of them seen just once. Sequencing was performed on memory CD4+ T cells sorted from blood. Stated subset: CD45RA-negative fraction. These receptors originate from a young man in good health.

As for this clone: Germline is not matched at one junction end, which may reflect a read error. The chain couples TRBV2 to TRBJ2-7; D gene uncertain. Germline CDR1 is SNHLY and CDR2 is FYNNEI. The CDR3 sequence is 13 residues long. The CDR3 sequence is CASREPSWGTLDF. CDR3 in DNA: TGTGCCAGCAGGGAACCAAGCTGGGGTACATTGGACTTC.

This clone was seen only a few times. CDR3 DNA: TGTGCCAGCAGCCAGGGACCTGGGGCCAACGTCCTGACTTTC. Translated, it gives CASSQGPGANVLTF. The V gene is TRBV5-6, the J gene TRBJ2-6; D might be TRBD1 or TRBD2, each matching 5 bases. Germline V gene data show CDR1 as SGHDT and CDR2 as YYEEEE. The CDR3 totals 14 residues. V was cut by 4 bases and J by 2 bases, with 7 bases left in between.

This clone came up a few times. The CDR3 reads CASSLSSWGRTEAFF. In DNA, the CDR3 is TGTGCCAGCAGTTTATCGTCTTGGGGACGCACTGAAGCTTTCTTT. The chain has TRBV28 and TRBJ1-1, with D tentatively TRBD1 (5 bases). Trimming pared 1 base from V and 4 bases from J, leaving 13 bases between. The CDR3 consists of 15 residues. Germline V gene lookup returns CDR1 MDHEN and CDR2 SYDVKM.

Turning to this clone: Other DNA sequences in the sample encode the same CDR3. This chain connects TRBV9 to TRBJ2-5, with D hard to call. Trimming removed 1 base from V and 4 bases from J, with 11 bases in between. This CDR3 region has 14 residues. Germline V gene lookup returns CDR1 SGDLS and CDR2 YYNGEE. The CDR3 coding sequence is TGTGCCAGCAGCGTAACCGGGCTCGGAGAGACCCAGTACTTC. Translation gives CASSVTGLGETQYF.

In this sample, this clone turned up once. V gene TRBV30 combines with J gene TRBJ1-4; weak D call: TRBD1 (6 bases). CDR3 size: 17 residues. V was clipped by 3 bases and J by 10 bases, with 27 bases between them. Germline CDR1 and CDR2: GTSNPN and SVGIG (reference sequence). CDR3 nucleotide sequence: TGTGCCTGGAGCGACAAACAGGGTTCGGGGATGCTCGGAAAACTGTTTTTT. Residues: CAWSDKQGSGMLGKLFF.